This TCR beta chain came from a study of response to subunit inactivated influenza vaccine. The CDR3 has 13 amino acids. Trimming cost V 6 bases and J 5 bases, with 16 bases left between them. The germline gives CDR1 DFQATT, CDR2 SNEGSKA (reference sequence). From the RT-PCR reads, TCRdb called clonotypes with MiXCR, one entry per CDR3 protein. The table has about 480,000 distinct CDR3 sequences, about 25% seen once; the top ten hold approximately 1.9%. V and J are TRBV20-1 and TRBJ1-2; D is possibly TRBD1 (5 bases). The sequence came from a man aged 50 to 59 who received an inactivated influenza vaccine. The sequenced sample was CD4+ T cells sorted from PBMCs, obtained 4 to 6 days after vaccination. The CDR3 region is CSAKLPGRYGYTF. As DNA, the CDR3 is TGCAGTGCAAAACTTCCGGGGCGGTATGGCTACACCTTC.